The 32 T cell receptor beta chains below were found in one sample sequenced in a study of breast tumors, draining lymph nodes, adjacent tissues (dated by TCRdb to the mid-2010s). Libraries were made using multiplex PCR. The sample was run on an Illumina HiSeq 2000. In-frame beta chains were kept once TCRdb had trimmed the public reads at Q25 with fastp and called clones with MiXCR. Rows are combined by CDR3 protein, so each entry shows the most common genes and DNA. The sample table lists roughly 130,000 distinct CDR3 sequences, 32% of them with a count of one. The ten largest clonotypes hold under 2.5% of the sample. Lymph node samples came from the axillary draining lymph nodes of breast cancer patients. Sequencing was done on a sample of axillary lymph node tissue. Receptors were obtained from a female donor with breast cancer. Some clones in this sample may be carry-over from other donors' samples.

The rearrangement links TRBV5-1 to TRBJ2-7, with TRBD2 identical over 8 bases. The germline gives CDR1 SGHRS, CDR2 YFSETQ. This CDR3 is 15 amino acids long. J lost 7 bases, V lost 1 base, and 10 bases had no gene match. CDR3: CASSLSGLEAGEQYF. CDR3 DNA: TGCGCCAGCAGCTTGTCGGGACTAGAGGCCGGAGAGCAGTACTTC.

This clonotype was counted a few times. With a much larger clone just one base away, this may be a read error. The V and J genes are TRBV6-2 or TRBV6-3 and TRBJ2-7, with D perhaps TRBD1 (7 bases). Germline V gene data show CDR1 as MNHEY and CDR2 as SVGEGT. V was pared by 6 bases and J by 2 bases, with 14 bases between. This CDR3 is built from 14 residues. The CDR3 coding sequence is TGTGCCAGCAGCCAGCAGGGGGGTCCCTACGAGCAGTACGTC. Translating it yields CASSQQGGPYEQYV.

The sample holds many counts of this clonotype. V gene TRBV6-1 combines with J gene TRBJ2-5; 13 positions match TRBD2. The trim removed 7 bases at V and 3 bases at J, leaving 5 bases unmatched. The CDR3 totals 15 residues. From germline, CDR1 is MNHNS and CDR2 SASEGT. This chain's CDR3 is CASTRGTSGEETQYF. Written as DNA, the CDR3 is TGTGCCAGCACGCGTGGGACTAGCGGGGAAGAGACCCAGTACTTC.

The chain joins TRBV12-3 or TRBV12-4 to TRBJ1-5, with 7 bases matching TRBD1. The tail of the sequence fits TRBJ2-3 better, so the J call may be wrong. The CDR3 totals 16 residues. The CDR3 sequence: CASTPQPGGGTDTQYF. The CDR3 DNA sequence: TGTGCCAGCACACCCCAGCCAGGGGGTGGCACAGATACGCAGTATTTT.

This clonotype was counted many times. The genes are TRBV30 and TRBJ2-5; perhaps TRBD1 as D (5 bases). The ends were cut back, 0 bases at V and 4 bases at J, with 18 bases in the middle. The length of the CDR3 is 16 residues. Germline CDR1 GTSNPN, CDR2 SVGIG (reference sequence). The CDR3 bases are TGTGCCTGGAGTGTAAATGGCAGGGCAATAAGAGAGACCCAGTACTTC. Amino acids: CAWSVNGRAIRETQYF.

This clonotype has at least ten counts. One base away lies a much larger clone, so this may be a sequencing read error. The CDR3 end shows no conserved phenylalanine or tryptophan, and so a read error is likely. The chain couples TRBV7-9 to TRBJ2-5, with 8 bases aligning to TRBD2. The CDR3 spans 14 residues. After removal of 8 bases from V and 5 bases from J, the junction contained 10 bases not matched to a gene. CDR1 SEHNR and CDR2 FQNEAQ come from the germline V gene (reference sequence). CDR3 coding DNA: TGTGCCAGCGGAATGCGGGGGGCCGGGGAGACCCAGTACCTC. This codes for CASGMRGAGETQYL.

There are many counts of this clonotype. The V call is TRBV5-8, the J call TRBJ1-4, with D hard to call. Trimming removed 3 bases at V and 5 bases at J, with 11 bases between. CDR1 and CDR2 from the germline V gene are SGHTS and YDEGEE. The CDR3 runs 14 residues. CDR3 region: CASSSRVVNEKLFF. The CDR3 DNA reads TGTGCCAGCAGCTCCAGAGTGGTAAATGAAAAACTGTTTTTT.

This clonotype was picked up a small number of times. Germline and junction disagree at one end, which may indicate a read error. The chain has TRBV5-1 and TRBJ2-5, with D possibly being TRBD2 (6 bases). The CDR3 covers 14 residues. Germline V lookup: CDR1 SGHRS, CDR2 YFSETQ. The CDR3 here is CASSAAGTQDTQYF. The DNA of the CDR3 is TGCGCCAGCAGCGCCGCCGGGACTCAAGACACCCAGTACTTC.

This clonotype was counted ten times or more. This chain connects TRBV30 to TRBJ1-3, with 7 nucleotides matching TRBD1. J was trimmed by 6 bases and V by 2 bases; bases with no gene match: 10. Looked up from germline, CDR1 is GTSNPN and CDR2 is SVGIG (reference sequence). CDR3 length: 15 residues. As DNA, the CDR3 is TGTGCCTGGAGTTTAGGGACAGTCGATCTAAACACCATATATTTT. This encodes CAWSLGTVDLNTIYF.

The V call is TRBV12-3 or TRBV12-4, the J call TRBJ2-7; weak D call: TRBD1 (6 bases). CDR3 length: 13 amino acids. The V gene lost 7 bases and the J gene lost 3 bases, with 13 bases spanning the gap. CDR3 DNA: TGTGCCAGCATTCGGGACACCTTCTACGAGCAGTACTTC. This sequence encodes CASIRDTFYEQYF.

This clonotype came up many times. The chain links TRBV20-1 to TRBJ2-5, with 8 bases fitting TRBD1. The CDR3 covers 15 residues. V lost 1 base to trimming and J lost 5 bases; unmatched junction nucleotides: 9. The germline V gene has CDR1 DFQATT and CDR2 SNEGSKA (reference sequence). The CDR3 sequence is CSARARGQAMETQYF. CDR3 bases: TGCAGTGCTAGAGCCCGGGGACAGGCGATGGAGACCCAGTACTTC.

This clonotype was counted at least ten times. The chain is built from TRBV18 and TRBJ2-1; D gene unclear. CDR3 size: 12 residues. The germline CDR1 and CDR2 sequences are KGHSH and LQKENI. Trimming shortened V by 6 bases and J by 5 bases, and 8 bases separated the two germline ends. The CDR3 loop reads CASSASDNEQFF. The CDR3 nucleotides read TGTGCCAGCTCTGCGTCGGACAATGAGCAGTTCTTC. The entire variable domain, with the rest obtained from reference TRBV18 and TRBJ2-1, is as follows: NAGVMQNPRHLVRRRGQEARLRCSPMKGHSHVYWYRQLPEEGLKFMVYLQKENIIDESGMPKERFSAEFPKEGPSILRIQQVVRGDSAAYFCASSASDNEQFFGPGTRLTVL.

About this clonotype itself: A read error may account for a junction end that differs from germline. The chain uses TRBV5-6 and TRBJ1-2; 7 positions agree with TRBD1. This CDR3 spans 13 amino acids. The V gene's germline CDR1 is SGHDT and CDR2 YYEEEE. This CDR3 is CASSRQGPYGDTF. DNA for the CDR3: TGTGCCAGCAGCCGACAGGGACCCTATGGCGACACCTTC.

At least ten counts were recorded for this clonotype. The chain recombines TRBV12-3 or TRBV12-4 with TRBJ1-4, with 7 bases identical to TRBD1. V lost 5 bases and J lost 7; bases outside the gene matches: 10. There are 15 residues in the CDR3. The CDR3 sequence: CASSPRQGAVEKLFF. The CDR3 nucleotides read TGTGCCAGCAGTCCCCGACAGGGAGCGGTTGAAAAACTGTTTTTT.

This clonotype came up many times. With a much larger clone just one base away, this may be a read error. This rearrangement joins TRBV7-8 to TRBJ2-6; tentatively, D is TRBD1 or TRBD2 (5 bases each). The germline CDR1 and CDR2 sequences are SGHVS and FQNEAQ. This CDR3 comprises 15 residues. The CDR3 here is CASSWGSSGANVLPF. The CDR3 region has the DNA TGTGCCAGCAGCTGGGGGAGCTCTGGGGCCAACGTCCTGCCTTTC.

This clonotype was picked up many times. V and J are TRBV5-5 and TRBJ2-3; 11 nucleotides line up with TRBD1. V shed 2 bases, J shed 1 base, and the junction held 15 bases outside the gene matches. There are 20 residues in the CDR3. Germline V CDR1 and CDR2: SGHKS, YYEKEE (reference sequence). The CDR3 is CASSLEPWKGQGVGTDTQYF. In DNA, the CDR3 is TGTGCCAGCAGCTTAGAGCCATGGAAGGGACAGGGGGTCGGCACAGATACGCAGTATTTT.

In this sample, this clonotype turned up many times. The chain is built from TRBV6-2 or TRBV6-3 and TRBJ1-5, with a possible D match to TRBD1 (6 bases). Germline values: CDR1 MNHEY, CDR2 SVGEGT. CDR3 length: 13 amino acids. With 2 bases removed from V and 5 bases from J, the gap between germline ends came to 7 bases. The CDR3 reads CASSYKGDQPQHF. The CDR3 region has the DNA TGTGCCAGCAGTTACAAGGGGGATCAGCCCCAGCATTTT.

This clonotype was observed at least ten times. The DNA for the CDR3 is TGTGCCAGCTCACTAGTAACGACGCCCAATAGTTACTATGGCTACACCTTC. Protein product: CASSLVTTPNSYYGYTF. The genes are TRBV18 and TRBJ1-2; D unclear. CDR1 is KGHSH and CDR2 is LQKENI in the germline V gene. The CDR3 covers 17 residues. Trimming removed 4 bases from V and 3 bases from J, with 21 bases in between.

This clonotype was observed once. The V gene is TRBV25-1, the J gene TRBJ2-5; 7 nucleotides line up with TRBD1. V dropped 5 bases and J dropped 2; count of bases not matched to a gene: 2. CDR3 size: 13 residues. CDR1 and CDR2 (germline): MGHDK, SYGVNS. The CDR3 protein is CASSRDSQETQYF. CDR3 nucleotides: TGTGCCAGCAGTCGGGACAGTCAAGAGACCCAGTACTTC.

This clonotype was recorded at least ten times. V usage is TRBV3-1 and J usage is TRBJ2-7; D not certain. The CDR3 sequence is 12 residues long. The germline V gene encodes CDR1 LGHDT and CDR2 YNNKEL (reference sequence). Trimming removed 1 base from V and 2 bases from J, with 3 bases in between. Written as DNA, the CDR3 is TGTGCCAGCAGCCAAGGGACCTACGAGCAGTACTTC. Protein: CASSQGTYEQYF.

This clonotype was seen ten or more times. This chain connects TRBV6-2 or TRBV6-3 to TRBJ2-7; the D gene is possibly TRBD2 (6 bases). The germline V gene encodes CDR1 MNHEY and CDR2 SVGEGT. This CDR3 is built from 15 residues. Trimming stripped 6 bases from V and 2 bases from J, with 17 bases between. The CDR3 DNA sequence: TGTGCCAGCAGGAAAGGGACTTTTTTTACCTACGAGCAGTACTTC. This translates into CASRKGTFFTYEQYF.

This clonotype was observed at least ten times. The rearrangement uses TRBV3-1 and TRBJ2-7, with D perhaps matching TRBD2 (5 bases). This CDR3 is built from 14 residues. Looked up from germline, CDR1 is LGHDT and CDR2 is YNNKEL (reference sequence). V was pared by 0 bases and J by 2 bases, with 8 bases between. CDR3 loop: CASSQDRGPYEQYF. The CDR3 bases are TGTGCCAGCAGCCAAGACCGGGGTCCCTACGAGCAGTACTTC.

The chain carries TRBV7-9 and TRBJ2-5; TRBD1 agrees at 7 bases. The germline V gene has CDR1 SEHNR and CDR2 FQNEAQ (reference sequence). The V segment lost 6 bases and the J segment 3 bases; nucleotides outside the gene matches: 7. The CDR3 is 14 residues long. CDR3 nucleotides: TGTGCCAGCAGGGCCGGGACAGCGAAAGAGACCCAGTACTTC. Its protein product is CASRAGTAKETQYF.

The chain employs TRBV6-5 and TRBJ1-1; unclear D gene. The germline V gene encodes CDR1 MNHEY and CDR2 SVGAGI. With 2 bases removed from V and 0 bases from J, the gap between germline ends came to 10 bases. CDR3 length equals 15 residues. This chain's CDR3 is CASSYHAILNTEAFF. DNA of the CDR3: TGTGCCAGCAGTTACCACGCTATTCTGAACACTGAAGCTTTCTTT.

This clonotype has more than one count but fewer than ten. The genes are TRBV10-3 and TRBJ2-3; D perhaps matches TRBD1 (6 bases). This CDR3 has 15 residues. The V end lost 2 bases, the J end lost 5 bases, and 14 bases lay between the germline ends. Germline lookup yields CDR1 ENHRY and CDR2 SYGVKD. The CDR3 protein is CAISETGPPLDTQYF. As DNA, the CDR3 is TGTGCCATCAGTGAGACAGGGCCGCCCTTAGATACGCAGTATTTT.

This clonotype was counted at least ten times. This chain uses TRBV12-3 or TRBV12-4 with TRBJ2-3; D gene ambiguous. This CDR3 region has 12 residues. V was pared by 7 bases and J by 2 bases, with 7 bases between. Here the CDR3 reads CASKWDTDTQYF. The CDR3 DNA reads as TGTGCCAGCAAGTGGGACACAGATACGCAGTATTTT.

This clonotype was observed at least ten times. The V call is TRBV29-1, the J call TRBJ2-5; possible D gene TRBD1, 6 bases. CDR3 length: 11 amino acids. The germline V and J ends were trimmed by 7 bases and 5 bases, with 11 bases remaining between them. The germline CDR1 and CDR2 sequences are SQVTM and ANQGSEA. The CDR3 bases are TGCAGCGCGGTAACAGGGGAGACCCAGTACTTC. Its protein is CSAVTGETQYF. The full variable domain, rest sourced from reference TRBV29-1 and TRBJ2-5, is SAVISQKPSRDICQRGTSLTIQCQVDSQVTMMFWYRQQPGQSLTLIATANQGSEATYESGFVIDKFPISRPNLTFSTLTVSNMSPEDSSIYLCSAVTGETQYFGPGTRLLVL.

The chain joins TRBV6-1 to TRBJ1-5; TRBD1 is a possible D gene (6 bases). V was clipped by 10 bases and J by 3 bases, with 16 bases between them. The CDR3 has 14 residues. The germline V gene has CDR1 MNHNS and CDR2 SASEGT. The CDR3 region has the DNA TGTGCCACAAACCGACAGGAGTACAATCAGCCCCAGCATTTT. It encodes CATNRQEYNQPQHF.

This clonotype occurred many times. The chain has TRBV7-2 and TRBJ1-2; no reliable D call. V was pared by 5 bases and J by 7 bases, with 14 bases between. CDR3 size: 13 residues. The germline V gene encodes CDR1 SGHTA and CDR2 FQGNSA. CDR3 sequence: CASSPGMRLGYTF. The CDR3 DNA follows: TGTGCCAGCAGCCCCGGGATGCGTCTTGGCTACACCTTC.

This clonotype was counted a single time. Since a much larger clone is just one base distant, this may be a read error. Since the CDR3 does not end with the conserved phenylalanine or tryptophan, this likely comes from a read error. Because the CDR3's place on the DNA is in doubt, the DNA is left out and the CDR3 is given as listed by TCRdb. The chain recombines TRBV7-2 with TRBJ2-6. The length of the CDR3 is 15 amino acids, counting both ends. In germline, CDR1 is SGHTA, CDR2 FQGNSA. CDR3 loop: CASSSQGLEANVLPY.

As for this clonotype: A read error may explain this, as a much larger clone is one base away. This rearrangement joins TRBV6-6 to TRBJ1-2, with D uncertain. Germline CDR1 MNHNY, CDR2 SVGAGI (reference sequence). The CDR3 is made up of 15 amino acids. The ends were cut back, 5 bases at V and 1 base at J, with 14 bases in the middle. The CDR3 DNA follows: TGTGCCAGCAGTCACAGTAGAGAGATTAACTATGGCTACACCTTC. Translating it yields CASSHSREINYGYTF.

The chain is built from TRBV18 and TRBJ2-7; tentatively, D is TRBD1 or TRBD2 (5 bases each). The germline gives CDR1 KGHSH, CDR2 LQKENI. The length of the CDR3 is 16 residues. This chain's CDR3 is CTSSTPGKGPSYEQYV. CDR3 coding DNA: TGTACCAGCTCTACACCGGGAAAGGGGCCGTCCTACGAGCAATACGTC.